A single sample gave rise to the 10 T cell receptor beta chains below, sequenced in a study of cytomegalovirus exposure and HLA in healthy donors. 60 Vbeta and 13 Jbeta primers were used in PCR. Repertoires were generated with immunoSEQ multiplex PCR, while TCRdb's copy carries only in-frame clones and drops some. The sample's table shows tens of thousands of clones. Sample: PBMCs. The source is a woman aged 18-35 years in good health and CMV-seronegative.

The V and J genes are TRBV7-9 and TRBJ2-2; D perhaps matches TRBD2 (7 bases). Deletions cut 3 bases from V and 4 bases from J, with 12 bases between. Germline V gives CDR1 SEHNR, CDR2 FQNEAQ (reference sequence). The CDR3 length is 15 residues. CDR3 loop: CASSLRRGLTGELFF. The CDR3 nucleotides read TGTGCCAGCAGCTTGAGGCGGGGGCTCACCGGGGAGCTGTTTTTT.

The chain joins TRBV5-8 to TRBJ2-3; 8 bases agree with TRBD2. J lost 2 bases, V lost 2 bases, and 1 base had no gene match. Germline V lookup: CDR1 SGHTS, CDR2 YDEGEE. There are 14 residues in the CDR3. CDR3 region: CASSFSGNTDTQYF. The DNA for the CDR3 is TGTGCCAGCAGCTTTAGCGGGAACACAGATACGCAGTATTTT. Together with reference TRBV5-8 and TRBJ2-3, the CDR3 gives the full variable domain: EAGVTQSPTHLIKTRGQQATLRCSPISGHTSVYWYQQALGLGLQFLLWYDEGEERNRGNFPPRFSGRQFPNYSSELNVNALELEDSALYLCASSFSGNTDTQYFGPGTRLTVL.

The rearrangement links TRBV28 to TRBJ1-1, with a tentative D call TRBD1 (6 bases). The CDR3 spans 14 residues. V dropped 5 bases and J dropped 6 bases, with 16 bases sitting between them. Germline V gene lookup returns CDR1 MDHEN and CDR2 SYDVKM. CDR3 coding DNA: TGTGCCAGCAGTCCCCCCTACAGGGCACCTGAAGCTTTCTTT. It yields the protein CASSPPYRAPEAFF.

The V gene is TRBV10-3, the J gene TRBJ1-1; D might be TRBD1 (5 bases). The germline gives CDR1 ENHRY, CDR2 SYGVKD. This CDR3 has 13 residues. V dropped 0 bases and J dropped 6 bases, with 8 bases sitting between them. DNA for the CDR3: TGTGCCATCAGTGAGTCCGGGGGGGCTGAAGCTTTCTTT. It specifies CAISESGGAEAFF.

This chain links TRBV7-9 with TRBJ1-1; D is possibly TRBD1 (6 bases). This CDR3 comprises 13 residues. Germline CDR1 and CDR2: SEHNR and FQNEAQ (reference sequence). V was pared by 5 bases and J by 8 bases, with 15 bases between. In DNA, the CDR3 is TGTGCCAGCAGCCCAAAGGGGACAACAGAAGCTTTCTTT. This codes for CASSPKGTTEAFF.

The chain joins TRBV19 to TRBJ1-2; D gene unclear. This CDR3 has 13 amino acids. Germline values: CDR1 LNHDA, CDR2 SQIVND (reference sequence). Trimming shortened V by 4 bases and J by 5 bases, and 11 bases separated the two germline ends. For the CDR3, the DNA is TGTGCCAGTAGTAGAGGGAGGAGTTATGGCTACACCTTC. The encoded protein is CASSRGRSYGYTF.

Here the CDR3 reads CASTGTGNMNTEAFF. CDR3 bases: TGTGCCAGCACCGGGACAGGGAACATGAACACTGAAGCTTTCTTT. This chain joins TRBV6-1 and TRBJ1-1; 9 nucleotides agree with TRBD1. The CDR3 is 15 residues long. Germline values: CDR1 MNHNS, CDR2 SASEGT. V dropped 7 bases and J dropped 0; count of bases not matched to a gene: 6.

The chain is built from TRBV28 and TRBJ1-5, with 7 bases aligning to TRBD1. This CDR3 contains 14 residues. Germline V CDR1 and CDR2: MDHEN, SYDVKM. V lost 7 bases to trimming and J lost 4 bases; unmatched junction nucleotides: 7. The CDR3: CASTLGGHNQPQHF. CDR3 DNA sequence: TGTGCCAGCACCTTAGGGGGCCATAATCAGCCCCAGCATTTT.

The DNA of the CDR3 is TGTGCCAGCAGCTTGGACAGAGACACTGAAGCTTTCTTT. Translating it yields CASSLDRDTEAFF. The genes are TRBV11-1 and TRBJ1-1; D is perhaps TRBD1 (6 bases). This CDR3 has 13 residues. Germline V gives CDR1 SGHAT, CDR2 FQDESV (reference sequence). V was clipped by 3 bases and J by 3 bases, with 8 bases between them. The full variable domain, completed using reference TRBV11-1 and TRBJ1-1, is EAEVAQSPRYKITEKSQAVAFWCDPISGHATLYWYRQILGQGPELLVQFQDESVVDDSQLPKDRFSAERLKGVDSTLKIQPAELGDSAMYLCASSLDRDTEAFFGQGTRLTVV.

CDR3 residues: CASSKRGSGEQFF. The CDR3 nucleotides read TGTGCCAGCAGTAAGCGGGGCTCCGGTGAGCAGTTCTTC. The chain joins TRBV6-5 to TRBJ2-1; the match to TRBD2 covers 7 bases. CDR1 and CDR2 from the germline V gene are MNHEY and SVGAGI. The CDR3 totals 13 residues. V shed 5 bases and J 9 bases; nucleotides not matched to a gene: 7.